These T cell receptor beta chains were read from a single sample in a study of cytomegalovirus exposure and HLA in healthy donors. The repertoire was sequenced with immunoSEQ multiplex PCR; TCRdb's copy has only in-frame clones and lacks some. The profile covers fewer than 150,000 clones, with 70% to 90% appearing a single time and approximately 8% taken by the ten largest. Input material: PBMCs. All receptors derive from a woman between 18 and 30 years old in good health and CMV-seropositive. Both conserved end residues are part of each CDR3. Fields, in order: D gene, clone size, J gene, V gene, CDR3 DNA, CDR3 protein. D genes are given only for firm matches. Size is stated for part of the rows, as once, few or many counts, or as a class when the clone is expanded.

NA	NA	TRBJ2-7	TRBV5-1	TGCGCCAGCAGCTTGGATGGGGGCGGCGAGCAGTACTTC	CASSLDGGGEQYF
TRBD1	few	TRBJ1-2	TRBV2	TGTGCCAGCGGGACAGGGGGCCTCGATGGCTACACCTTC	CASGTGGLDGYTF
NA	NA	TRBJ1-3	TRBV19	TGTGCCAGTAGTCCCCGACAGGCTTGGAGCTCTGGAAACACCATATATTTT	CASSPRQAWSSGNTIYF
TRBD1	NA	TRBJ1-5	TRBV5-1	TGCGCCAGCAGCTTGACCCCAGGGGGAAGCAATCAGCCCCAGCATTTT	CASSLTPGGSNQPQHF
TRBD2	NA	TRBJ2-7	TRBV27	TGTGCCAGCAGTTGGTCGGCGGGAGGTATTTTCTACGAGCAGTACTTC	CASSWSAGGIFYEQYF
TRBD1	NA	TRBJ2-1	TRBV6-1	TGTGCCAGCAGTGAAGCGTATCACGGGACAGGATACGAGCAGTTCTTC	CASSEAYHGTGYEQFF
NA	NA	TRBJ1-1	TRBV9	TGTGCCAGCAGCGCCGGGATCCAGAACACTGAAGCTTTCTTT	CASSAGIQNTEAFF
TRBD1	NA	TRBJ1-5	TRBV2	TGTGCCAGCAGCAAGGACAGGGGGTTGGGGCAGCCCCAGCATTTT	CASSKDRGLGQPQHF
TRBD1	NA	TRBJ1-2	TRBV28	TGTGCCAGTCGAACAGGGGGAGGCTATGGCTACACCTTC	CASRTGGGYGYTF
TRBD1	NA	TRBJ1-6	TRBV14	TGTGCCAGCAGCCAAAGACAGGGTTATAATTCACCCCTCCACTTT	CASSQRQGYNSPLHF
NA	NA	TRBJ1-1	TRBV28	TGTGCCAGCAGTTTATCTTCCTATATCTCAGCTTTCTTT	CASSLSSYISAFF
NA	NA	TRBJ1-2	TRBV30	TGTGCCTGGAGTCGCCGGGATGGCTACACCTTC	CAWSRRDGYTF
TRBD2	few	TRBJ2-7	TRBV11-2	TGTGCCAGCAGCACGGGACTAGCGGGAGTTCAGTACGAGCAGTACTTC	CASSTGLAGVQYEQYF
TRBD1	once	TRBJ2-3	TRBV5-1	TGCGCCAGCAGCTGGGACAGGGCGACAGATACGCAGTATTTT	CASSWDRATDTQYF
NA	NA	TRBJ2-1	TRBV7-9	TGTGCCAGCAGCTTAAGCTCCGATTGGTACAATGAGCAGTTCTTC	CASSLSSDWYNEQFF
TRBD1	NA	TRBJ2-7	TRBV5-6	TGTGCCAGCAGCTTGGAACAGGGACAGTGGACCGACTACGAGCAGTACTTC	CASSLEQGQWTDYEQYF
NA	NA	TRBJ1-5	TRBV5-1	TGCGCCAGCAGCCCAAAGGACAAGTTTAATTACCCCCAGCATTTT	CASSPKDKFNYPQHF
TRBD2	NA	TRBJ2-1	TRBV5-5	TGTGCCAGCAGCTTGGGACTAGCGGGGGAGTACAATGAGCAGTTCTTC	CASSLGLAGEYNEQFF
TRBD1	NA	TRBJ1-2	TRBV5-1	TGCGCCAGCAGCTTAGGGCAGGGGGAGACCTATGGCTACACCTTC	CASSLGQGETYGYTF
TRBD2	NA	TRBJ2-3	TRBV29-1	TGCAGCGTTGGAGAGCGGGAGGGGTATACGCAGTATTTT	CSVGEREGYTQYF
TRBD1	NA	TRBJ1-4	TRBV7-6	TGTGCCAGCAGCTTATTACCCCAGACAGGGACAGTACCTAATGAAAAACTGTTTTTT	CASSLLPQTGTVPNEKLFF
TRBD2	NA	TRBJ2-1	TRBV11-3	TGTGCCAGCAGCCCGGGACTAGCGGGGGATGAGCAGTTCTTC	CASSPGLAGDEQFF
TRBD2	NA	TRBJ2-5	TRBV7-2	TGTGCCAGCAGCTCCTTGGGGCTAGCGGGCCGAGAGACCCAGTACTTC	CASSSLGLAGRETQYF
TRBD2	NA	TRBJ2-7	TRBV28	TGTGCCAGCAGTCCGCCGACTAGCGGGAGTTGGGATTACGAGCAGTACTTC	CASSPPTSGSWDYEQYF
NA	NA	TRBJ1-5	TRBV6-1	TGTGCCAGCAGTGAAGCCGTTTCCGGGTATCAGCCCCAGCATTTT	CASSEAVSGYQPQHF
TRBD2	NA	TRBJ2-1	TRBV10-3	TGTGCCATCACCCCGACTAGCGGAAGCTACAATGAGCAGTTCTTC	CAITPTSGSYNEQFF
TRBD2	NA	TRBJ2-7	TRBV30	TGTGCCTGGAGTGTTTGGGCGGGGGGCTCATACGAGCAGTACTTC	CAWSVWAGGSYEQYF
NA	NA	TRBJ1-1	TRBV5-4	TGTGCCAGCAGCTCGCGGACTCAGAACACTGAAGCTTTCTTT	CASSSRTQNTEAFF
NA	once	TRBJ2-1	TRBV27	TGTGCCAGCAGTTTAATAAGTGAGGCGGTTATCCACAATGAGCAGTTCTTC	CASSLISEAVIHNEQFF
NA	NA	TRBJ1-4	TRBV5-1	TGCGCCAGCAGCTGGGGCACAAAGAATGAAAAACTGTTTTTT	CASSWGTKNEKLFF
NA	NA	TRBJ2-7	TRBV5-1	TGCGCCAGCACCCCCACAGGGCCGGGAGAGCAGTACTTC	CASTPTGPGEQYF